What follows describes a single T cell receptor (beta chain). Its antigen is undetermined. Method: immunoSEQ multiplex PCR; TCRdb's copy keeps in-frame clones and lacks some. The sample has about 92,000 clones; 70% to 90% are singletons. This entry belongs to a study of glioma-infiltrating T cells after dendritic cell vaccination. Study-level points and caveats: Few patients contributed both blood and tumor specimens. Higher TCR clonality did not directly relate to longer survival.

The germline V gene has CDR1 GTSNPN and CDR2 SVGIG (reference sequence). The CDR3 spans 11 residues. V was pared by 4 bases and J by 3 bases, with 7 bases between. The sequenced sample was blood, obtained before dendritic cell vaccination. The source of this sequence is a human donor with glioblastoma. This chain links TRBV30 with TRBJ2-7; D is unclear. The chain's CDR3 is CAWISSYEQYF. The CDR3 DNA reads TGTGCCTGGATTTCGAGCTACGAGCAGTACTTC.